This T cell receptor (beta chain) was sequenced for a study of PD-L1 blockade in urothelial cancer. Study-level background: Males with bladder-origin urothelial cancer made up about 90% of the 29 patients.

The germline gives CDR1 MNHEY, CDR2 SVGAGI. V dropped 6 bases and J dropped 4; count of bases not matched to a gene: 6. This CDR3 comprises 13 residues. This clone was observed a few times. Profiling relied on immunoSEQ multiplex PCR, and the TCRdb table lists in-frame clones only, not all of them. The sample holds around 79,000 clones, approximately 86% seen once. Described time point: pretreatment peripheral blood. The genes are TRBV6-5 and TRBJ2-7; TRBD2 agrees at 7 bases. Material: PBMCs, obtained around atezolizumab (anti-PD-L1) treatment. The TCR sequence derives from a middle-aged man with urothelial cancer. The CDR3 here is CASRRTSGYEQYF. CDR3 DNA sequence: TGTGCCAGCAGGAGGACTAGTGGTTACGAGCAGTACTTC.